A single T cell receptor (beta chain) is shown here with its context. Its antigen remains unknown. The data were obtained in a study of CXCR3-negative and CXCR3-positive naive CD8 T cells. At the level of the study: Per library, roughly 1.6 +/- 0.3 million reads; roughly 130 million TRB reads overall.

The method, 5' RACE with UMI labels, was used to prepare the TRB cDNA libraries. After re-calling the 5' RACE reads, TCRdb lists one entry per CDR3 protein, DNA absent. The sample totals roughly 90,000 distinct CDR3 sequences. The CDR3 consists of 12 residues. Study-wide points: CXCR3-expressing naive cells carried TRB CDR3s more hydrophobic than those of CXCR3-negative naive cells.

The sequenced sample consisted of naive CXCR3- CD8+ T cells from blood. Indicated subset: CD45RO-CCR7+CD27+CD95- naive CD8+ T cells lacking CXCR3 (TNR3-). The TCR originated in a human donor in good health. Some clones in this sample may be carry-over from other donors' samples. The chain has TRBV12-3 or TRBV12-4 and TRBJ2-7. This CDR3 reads CASSLAIYEQYF.